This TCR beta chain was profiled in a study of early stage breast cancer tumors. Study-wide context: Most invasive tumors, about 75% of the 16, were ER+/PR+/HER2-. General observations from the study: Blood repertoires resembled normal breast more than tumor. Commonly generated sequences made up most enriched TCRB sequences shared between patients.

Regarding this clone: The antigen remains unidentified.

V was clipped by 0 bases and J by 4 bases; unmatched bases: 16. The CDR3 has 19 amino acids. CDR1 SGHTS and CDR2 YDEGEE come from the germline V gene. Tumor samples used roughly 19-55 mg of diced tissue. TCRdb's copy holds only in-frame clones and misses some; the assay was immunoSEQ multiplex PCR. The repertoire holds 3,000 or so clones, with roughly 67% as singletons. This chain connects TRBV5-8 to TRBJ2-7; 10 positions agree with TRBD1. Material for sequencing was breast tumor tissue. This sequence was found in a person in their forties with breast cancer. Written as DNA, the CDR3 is TGTGCCAGCAGCTTGGGGGGAGGAATAAGGGGACAGGGGAAATACGAGCAGTACTTC. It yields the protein CASSLGGGIRGQGKYEQYF.